The text below deals with one T cell receptor (beta chain). Its specificity is unknown. These data originate in a study of shared clonotypes between healthy human individuals. Study-wide results and caveats: A handful of donors had 5% to 6.5% of their naive CD4 clonotypes in common.

Germline CDR1 reads SGHTA; CDR2 reads FQGNSA. With 5 bases removed from V and 0 bases from J, the gap between germline ends came to 17 bases. The CDR3 totals 17 residues. Running of the assay took place at deep level. Every subset had its genomic DNA shared out evenly among several immunoSEQ plates. DNA at 150 to 250 ng, roughly 30,000 T cell genomes, went into sorted-subset replicate PCRs. Measured with immunoSEQ multiplex PCR; TCRdb has only the in-frame clones, and not every one. The profile shows about 1.1 million clones, roughly 74% of them singletons. Sequencing was done on a sample of memory CD4+ T cells from PBMCs. Subset of the sample: CD45RA-negative fraction. The chain recombines TRBV7-2 with TRBJ2-1; TRBD2 is a possible D gene (6 bases). The receptor's source is a man aged 18 to 30 in good health. Some clones in this sample may be carry-over from other donors' samples. Here the CDR3 reads CASSQRASESSYNEQFF. The CDR3 DNA reads as TGTGCCAGCAGCCAACGGGCTAGCGAAAGCTCCTACAATGAGCAGTTCTTC.